These 13 T cell receptor beta chains came from one sample sequenced in a study of shared clonotypes between healthy human individuals. Libraries were prepared by immunoSEQ multiplex PCR; TCRdb keeps only in-frame clonotypes and omits some of them. The sample includes roughly 1,500,000 clones, approximately 98.5% of them seen just once. The sample was naive CD4+ T cells sorted from blood. Subset indicated: CD45RA+ positively selected. Receptors were obtained from a man younger than 45 in good health.

The gene calls are TRBV19 and TRBJ1-5; 9 bases match TRBD1. Germline-derived CDR1 and CDR2 are LNHDA and SQIVND (reference sequence). J lost 1 base, V lost 9 bases, and 10 bases had no gene match. The CDR3 sequence is 16 residues long. The CDR3 reads CASSRTGAGSNQPQHF. CDR3 DNA sequence: TGTGCCAGCAGCCGGACAGGGGCCGGGAGCAATCAGCCCCAGCATTTT. The full variable domain, its missing parts supplied by reference TRBV19 and TRBJ1-5, is DGGITQSPKYLFRKEGQNVTLSCEQNLNHDAMYWYRQDPGQGLRLIYYSQIVNDFQKGDIAEGYSVSREKKESFPLTVTSAQKNPTAFYLCASSRTGAGSNQPQHFGDGTRLSIL.

In this sample, this clone turned up once. V and J are TRBV7-2 and TRBJ2-5; 9 positions agree with TRBD1. V dropped 3 bases and J dropped 3; count of bases not matched to a gene: 2. The CDR3 totals 14 residues. CDR1 and CDR2 (germline): SGHTA, FQGNSA. CDR3 sequence reads: CASSFRDREETQYF. The DNA of the CDR3 is TGTGCCAGCAGCTTCCGGGACAGGGAAGAGACCCAGTACTTC.

The chain combines TRBV19 with TRBJ1-5; D gene uncertain. CDR3 length: 14 amino acids. The V gene's germline CDR1 is LNHDA and CDR2 SQIVND (reference sequence). Trimming cost V 5 bases and J 6 bases, with 14 bases left between them. CDR3 loop: CASSEGGRGQPQHF. The DNA of the CDR3 is TGTGCCAGTAGTGAGGGTGGGCGTGGTCAGCCCCAGCATTTT.

This chain connects TRBV6-4 to TRBJ1-3, with D possibly matching TRBD1 (6 bases). V was pared by 0 bases and J by 3 bases, with 9 bases between. The germline V gene encodes CDR1 MRHNA and CDR2 SNTAGT. CDR3 length equals 15 residues. The CDR3 nucleotides are TGTGCCAGCAGTGACTCGAAGGGGGTTGGAAACACCATATATTTT. Translating it yields CASSDSKGVGNTIYF.

The rearrangement uses TRBV18 and TRBJ1-2; D might be TRBD1 (6 bases). This CDR3 has 13 amino acids. CDR1 and CDR2 from the germline V gene are KGHSH and LQKENI. V was pared by 9 bases and J by 4 bases, with 15 bases between. The CDR3 loop is CASSQGRGYGYTF. The DNA for the CDR3 is TGTGCCAGTAGCCAGGGGCGGGGCTATGGCTACACCTTC.

V gene TRBV25-1 combines with J gene TRBJ1-1; D is possibly TRBD1 (6 bases). This CDR3 has 15 amino acids. Germline V gives CDR1 MGHDK, CDR2 SYGVNS. V dropped 2 bases and J dropped 3 bases, with 13 bases sitting between them. The CDR3 coding sequence is TGTGCCAGCAGTGAAGGTTTGGCAGGGGACACTGAAGCTTTCTTT. The encoded protein is CASSEGLAGDTEAFF.

The chain uses TRBV6-6 and TRBJ2-3; D unresolved. CDR1 and CDR2 from the germline V gene are MNHNY and SVGAGI (reference sequence). V was shortened by 6 bases and J by 2 bases, with 15 bases between the two germline ends. The CDR3 sequence is 15 residues long. CDR3: CASSRSYGFTDTQYF. In DNA, the CDR3 is TGTGCCAGCAGCCGATCTTATGGGTTCACAGATACGCAGTATTTT.

This sequence joins TRBV7-3 and TRBJ2-1; D may match TRBD1 or TRBD2 (5 bases each). CDR3 size: 15 residues. Germline V gene lookup returns CDR1 SGHTA and CDR2 FQGTGA. Trimming took off 1 base at V and 4 bases at J, with 11 bases between the two ends. The CDR3 sequence: CASSLKGSSYNEQFF. The CDR3 region has the DNA TGTGCCAGCAGCTTAAAGGGGAGCTCTTACAATGAGCAGTTCTTC.

This rearrangement joins TRBV7-2 to TRBJ2-7; 7 bases map to TRBD1. V gave up 2 bases and J gave up 12 bases; unmatched junction bases: 16. The CDR3 length is 15 residues. CDR1 and CDR2 (germline): SGHTA, FQGNSA. Here the CDR3 DNA reads TGTGCCAGCAGCTTAACGGGACCGGGACAGTTGTTTCGGTACTTC. It is translated as CASSLTGPGQLFRYF.

This clone has only one observation. This CDR3 is CASSLVGPGQGEETQYF. The CDR3 region has the DNA TGTGCCAGCAGCTTAGTCGGCCCGGGACAGGGGGAAGAGACCCAGTACTTC. This chain joins TRBV11-3 and TRBJ2-5, with 11 nucleotides matching TRBD1. The V gene end was trimmed by 1 base and the J gene end by 3 bases; junction bases not matched to a gene: 7. The CDR3 sequence is 17 residues long. Germline CDR1 is SGHNT and CDR2 is YENEEA. The variable domain in full, completed from reference TRBV11-3 and TRBJ2-5, reads EAGVVQSPRYKIIEKKQPVAFWCNPISGHNTLYWYLQNLGQGPELLIRYENEEAVDDSQLPKDRFSAERLKGVDSTLKIQPAELGDSAVYLCASSLVGPGQGEETQYFGPGTRLLVL.

In the case of this clone: Different DNA sequences within this sample yield the same CDR3. The rearrangement uses TRBV9 and TRBJ2-5, with a possible D match to TRBD2 (6 bases). Trimming left V 2 bases short and J 5 bases short, with 13 bases between. CDR1 and CDR2 from the germline V gene are SGDLS and YYNGEE. This CDR3 is 14 amino acids long. CDR3 bases: TGTGCCAGCAGCGTCGCCGGGGGTGGGGAGACCCAGTACTTC. Translating gives CASSVAGGGETQYF. The full variable domain, with the rest looked up from reference TRBV9 and TRBJ2-5, is DSGVTQTPKHLITATGQRVTLRCSPRSGDLSVYWYQQSLDQGLQFLIQYYNGEERAKGNILERFSAQQFPDLHSELNLSSLELGDSALYFCASSVAGGGETQYFGPGTRLLVL.

The gene calls are TRBV5-5 and TRBJ2-5; TRBD1 aligns across 7 bases. CDR3 size: 14 residues. J gave up 2 bases and V 10 bases, and 11 bases lay outside the gene matches. CDR1 and CDR2 from the germline V gene are SGHKS and YYEKEE (reference sequence). The CDR3 is CASLQGPVQETQYF. The CDR3 DNA is TGTGCCTCACTACAGGGGCCGGTACAAGAGACCCAGTACTTC.

The rearrangement links TRBV28 to TRBJ2-7; 10 bases are a match to TRBD1. The J segment lost 2 bases and the V segment lost 3 bases, leaving 4 bases of the junction unmatched. Germline V gene data show CDR1 as MDHEN and CDR2 as SYDVKM. The CDR3 has 15 amino acids. The CDR3 loop is CASSFGDRGTYEQYF. The CDR3 DNA sequence: TGTGCCAGCAGTTTTGGGGACAGGGGCACCTACGAGCAGTACTTC.